A selection of T cell receptor beta chains follows, all from one sample in a study of blood T cell repertoires in COVID-19. Method: immunoSEQ multiplex PCR; TCRdb's copy keeps in-frame clones and lacks some. The sample yields around 64,000 clones, just over 90% seen once. The sample consisted of peripheral blood. These receptors were obtained from a human donor in a cohort sampled during active COVID-19. CDR3s include the opening cysteine and the closing phenylalanine or tryptophan. Fields, in order: J gene, V gene, CDR3 protein.

j_call: TRBJ2-3; v_call: TRBV4-3; cdr3_aa: CASSPTLLAGGRADTQYF
j_call: TRBJ2-7; v_call: TRBV10-3; cdr3_aa: CAIRDRQGVPYEQYF
j_call: TRBJ1-1; v_call: TRBV4-3; cdr3_aa: CASSAGLDTEAFF
j_call: TRBJ2-3; v_call: TRBV5-4; cdr3_aa: CASSSGTDTQYF
j_call: TRBJ1-2; v_call: TRBV28; cdr3_aa: CASSLRQGAGYTF
j_call: TRBJ2-2; v_call: TRBV18; cdr3_aa: CASSQLRDIIPGELFF
j_call: TRBJ2-1; v_call: TRBV7-8; cdr3_aa: CASSPDPGLAGRFYMYEQFF
j_call: TRBJ1-1; v_call: TRBV11-3; cdr3_aa: CASSRFSEAFF
j_call: TRBJ2-1; v_call: TRBV5-4; cdr3_aa: CASSLRRAGDEQFF
j_call: TRBJ2-3; v_call: TRBV15; cdr3_aa: CATSTGASGSKGRGTDTQYF
j_call: TRBJ2-7; v_call: TRBV5-1; cdr3_aa: CASSLGGRLYEQYF
j_call: TRBJ2-2; v_call: TRBV19; cdr3_aa: CASSMALAGGMLFF
j_call: TRBJ2-5; v_call: TRBV27; cdr3_aa: CASRNGGLAGGLETQYF
j_call: TRBJ2-7; v_call: TRBV11-3; cdr3_aa: CASSASRGGIRDYEQYF
j_call: TRBJ2-7; v_call: TRBV18; cdr3_aa: CASSPGVGYEQYF
j_call: TRBJ1-6; v_call: TRBV4-3; cdr3_aa: CASSREGTYNSPLHF
j_call: TRBJ2-7; v_call: TRBV3-1/TRBV3-2; cdr3_aa: CASSQVWGREGSYEQYF
j_call: TRBJ1-1; v_call: TRBV23-1; cdr3_aa: CASRPGGLRTEAFF
j_call: TRBJ1-2; v_call: TRBV28; cdr3_aa: CASSLPPGTAANYGYTF
j_call: TRBJ2-7; v_call: TRBV29-1; cdr3_aa: CSGRAGTSDTYEQYF
j_call: TRBJ1-6; v_call: TRBV11-2; cdr3_aa: CASSLGGDSPLHF
j_call: TRBJ1-5; v_call: TRBV4-2; cdr3_aa: CASSQDPGTGVGQPQHF
j_call: TRBJ1-1; v_call: TRBV5-4; cdr3_aa: CASSVESQGTTEAFF
j_call: TRBJ2-1; v_call: TRBV6-2/TRBV6-3; cdr3_aa: CASSPLRTSGSKSFF
j_call: TRBJ2-7; v_call: TRBV18; cdr3_aa: CASSPTISYEQYF
j_call: TRBJ2-5; v_call: TRBV29-1; cdr3_aa: CSVEEGQAQETQYF
j_call: TRBJ1-2; v_call: TRBV7-2; cdr3_aa: CASSLGTGGGNGYTF
j_call: TRBJ2-1; v_call: TRBV7-8; cdr3_aa: CASSRGTSGYNEQFF
j_call: TRBJ1-1; v_call: TRBV5-4; cdr3_aa: CASRRGQGKGTEAFF
j_call: TRBJ2-7; v_call: TRBV4-3; cdr3_aa: CASSQDGFRADEQYF
j_call: TRBJ2-1; v_call: TRBV2; cdr3_aa: CASRSLAGGHNEQFF
j_call: TRBJ2-3; v_call: TRBV25-1; cdr3_aa: CASSAGTLSSTDTQYF
j_call: TRBJ1-4; v_call: TRBV5-1; cdr3_aa: CASSLTLGQGASNEKLFF
j_call: TRBJ2-5; v_call: TRBV5-4; cdr3_aa: CASSLGGLASQETQYF
j_call: TRBJ1-5; v_call: TRBV5-5; cdr3_aa: CASSFGQSNQPQHF
j_call: TRBJ1-2; v_call: TRBV14; cdr3_aa: CASSTGRGYGYTF
j_call: TRBJ2-2; v_call: TRBV10-1; cdr3_aa: CASSESKISGSAQRGWGAVF
j_call: TRBJ1-2; v_call: TRBV7-2; cdr3_aa: CASSLVLSGTEYGYTF